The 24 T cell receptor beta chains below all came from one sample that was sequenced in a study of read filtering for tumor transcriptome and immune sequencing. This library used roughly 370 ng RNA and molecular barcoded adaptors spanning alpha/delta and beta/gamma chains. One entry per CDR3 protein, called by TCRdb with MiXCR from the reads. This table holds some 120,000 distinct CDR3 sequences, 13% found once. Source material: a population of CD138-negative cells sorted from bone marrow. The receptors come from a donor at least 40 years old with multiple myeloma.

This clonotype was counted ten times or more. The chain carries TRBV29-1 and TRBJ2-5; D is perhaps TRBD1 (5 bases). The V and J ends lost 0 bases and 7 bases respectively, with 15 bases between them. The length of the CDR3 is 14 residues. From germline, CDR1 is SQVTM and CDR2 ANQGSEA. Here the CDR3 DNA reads TGCAGCGTTGAAGATGGGCAGGGTATCGGGACCCAGTACTTC. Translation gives CSVEDGQGIGTQYF.

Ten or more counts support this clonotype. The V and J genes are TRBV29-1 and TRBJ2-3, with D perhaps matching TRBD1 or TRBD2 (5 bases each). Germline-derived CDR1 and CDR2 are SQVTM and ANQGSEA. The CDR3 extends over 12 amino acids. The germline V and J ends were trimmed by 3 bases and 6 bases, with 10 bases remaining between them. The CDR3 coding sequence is TGCAGCGTTGATACTGGGGACGATACGCAGTATTTT. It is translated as CSVDTGDDTQYF.

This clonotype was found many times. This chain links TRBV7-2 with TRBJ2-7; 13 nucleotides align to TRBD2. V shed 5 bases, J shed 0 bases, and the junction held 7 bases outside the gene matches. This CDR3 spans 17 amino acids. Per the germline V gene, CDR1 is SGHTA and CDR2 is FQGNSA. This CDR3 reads CASSPGTSGMSSYEQYF. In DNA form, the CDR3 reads TGTGCCAGCAGCCCGGGGACTAGCGGGATGAGCTCCTACGAGCAGTACTTC.

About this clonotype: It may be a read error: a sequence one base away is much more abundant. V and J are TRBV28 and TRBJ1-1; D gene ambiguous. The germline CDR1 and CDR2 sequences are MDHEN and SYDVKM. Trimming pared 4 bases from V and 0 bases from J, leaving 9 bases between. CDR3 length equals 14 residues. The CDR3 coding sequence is TGTGCCAGCAGTTCGCCCACTTTGAACACTGAAGCTTTCTTT. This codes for CASSSPTLNTEAFF.

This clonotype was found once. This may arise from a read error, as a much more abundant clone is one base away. The CDR3 DNA reads TGTGCCAGCAGCTTCGAGGAGACCGGGGAGCCGTTTTTT. Translating gives CASSFEETGEPFF. V and J are TRBV11-2 and TRBJ2-2, with D maybe TRBD2 (5 bases). The CDR3 extends over 13 amino acids. Germline CDR1 is SGHAT and CDR2 is FQNNGV.

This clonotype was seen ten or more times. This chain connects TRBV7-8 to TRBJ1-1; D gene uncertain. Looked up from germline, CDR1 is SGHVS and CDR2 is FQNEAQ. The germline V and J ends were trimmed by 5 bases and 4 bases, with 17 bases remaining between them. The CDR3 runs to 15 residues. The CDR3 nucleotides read TGTGCCAGCAGCGGAGGCTCCTCCTGGGCCACTGAAGCTTTCTTT. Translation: CASSGGSSWATEAFF.

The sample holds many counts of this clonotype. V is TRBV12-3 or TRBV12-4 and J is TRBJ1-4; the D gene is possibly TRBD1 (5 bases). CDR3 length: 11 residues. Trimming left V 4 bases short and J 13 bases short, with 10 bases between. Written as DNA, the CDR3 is TGTGCCAGCAGTTACTCGGGACGACTGTTTTTT. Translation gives CASSYSGRLFF.

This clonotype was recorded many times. CDR3 protein: CASSLYRGREQFF. CDR3 DNA: TGTGCCAGCAGTCTGTACAGGGGCCGGGAGCAGTTCTTC. The chain links TRBV6-5 to TRBJ2-1, with 7 bases identical to TRBD1. CDR3 length: 13 amino acids. Germline lookup yields CDR1 MNHEY and CDR2 SVGAGI. The junction had 8 bases not matched to a gene; V was cut back by 5 bases and J by 10 bases.

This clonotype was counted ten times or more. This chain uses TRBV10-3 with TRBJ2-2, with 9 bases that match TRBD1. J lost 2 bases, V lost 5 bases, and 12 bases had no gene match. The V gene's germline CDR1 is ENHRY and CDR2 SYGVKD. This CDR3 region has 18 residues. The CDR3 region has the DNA TGTGCCATCAGTCAATTCACCGGGACAGGGATTAACACCGGGGAGCTGTTTTTT. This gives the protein CAISQFTGTGINTGELFF.

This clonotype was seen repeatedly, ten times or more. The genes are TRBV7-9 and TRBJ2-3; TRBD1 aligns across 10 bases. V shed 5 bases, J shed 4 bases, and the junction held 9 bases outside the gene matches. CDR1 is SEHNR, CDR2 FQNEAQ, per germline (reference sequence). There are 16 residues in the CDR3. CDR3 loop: CASSSYRDRGSDTQYF. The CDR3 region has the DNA TGTGCCAGCAGCAGCTACCGGGACAGGGGCTCAGATACGCAGTATTTT.

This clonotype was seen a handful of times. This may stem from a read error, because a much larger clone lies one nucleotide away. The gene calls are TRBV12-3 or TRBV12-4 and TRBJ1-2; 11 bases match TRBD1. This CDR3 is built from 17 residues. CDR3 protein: CAGSLAPGTGGIYGYTF. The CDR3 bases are TGTGCCGGCAGTCTGGCTCCCGGGACAGGGGGGATCTATGGCTACACCTTC.

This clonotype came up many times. Here the CDR3 reads CSARGTVNTEAFF. CDR3 bases: TGCAGTGCTAGAGGGACAGTGAACACTGAAGCTTTCTTT. The chain carries TRBV20-1 and TRBJ1-1, with a possible D match to TRBD1 (6 bases). This CDR3 is 13 amino acids long. Trimming removed 1 base from V and 0 bases from J, with 6 bases in between. Germline lookup yields CDR1 DFQATT and CDR2 SNEGSKA (reference sequence).

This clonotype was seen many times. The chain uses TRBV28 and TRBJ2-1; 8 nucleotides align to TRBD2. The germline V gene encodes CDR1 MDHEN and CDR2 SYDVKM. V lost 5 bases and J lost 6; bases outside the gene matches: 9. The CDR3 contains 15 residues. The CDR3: CASSTSGTRRNEQFF. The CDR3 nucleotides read TGTGCCAGCAGTACGTCCGGGACTAGGCGCAATGAGCAGTTCTTC.

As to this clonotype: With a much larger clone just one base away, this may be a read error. This CDR3 is CASGHEQGEQYF. The DNA for the CDR3 is TGTGCCAGCGGCCATGAACAGGGAGAGCAGTACTTC. The chain uses TRBV7-9 and TRBJ2-7; the D gene is possibly TRBD1 (6 bases). V was shortened by 8 bases and J by 7 bases, with 15 bases between the two germline ends. In germline, CDR1 is SEHNR, CDR2 FQNEAQ (reference sequence). This CDR3 region has 12 residues. Full variable domain (remainder filled in from reference TRBV7-9 and TRBJ2-7): DTGVSQNPRHKITKRGQNVTFRCDPISEHNRLYWYRQTLGQGPEFLTYFQNEAQLEKSRLLSDRFSAERPKGSFSTLEIQRTEQGDSAMYLCASGHEQGEQYFGPGTRLTVT.

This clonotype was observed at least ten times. The CDR3 sequence: CAWSGLALSTDTQYF. The DNA of the CDR3 is TGTGCCTGGAGTGGACTAGCGCTTAGCACAGATACGCAGTATTTT. This chain joins TRBV30 and TRBJ2-3, with TRBD2 matching over 8 bases. Germline V gives CDR1 GTSNPN, CDR2 SVGIG (reference sequence). The CDR3 extends over 15 amino acids. Unmatched junction bases numbered 3, after V lost 1 base and J lost 0 bases.

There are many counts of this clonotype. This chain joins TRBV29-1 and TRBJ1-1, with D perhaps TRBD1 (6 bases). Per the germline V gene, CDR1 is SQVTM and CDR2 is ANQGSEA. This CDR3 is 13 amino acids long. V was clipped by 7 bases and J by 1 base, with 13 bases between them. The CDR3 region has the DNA TGCAGCGACGGGGACACTCCGAACACTGAAGCTTTCTTT. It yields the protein CSDGDTPNTEAFF.

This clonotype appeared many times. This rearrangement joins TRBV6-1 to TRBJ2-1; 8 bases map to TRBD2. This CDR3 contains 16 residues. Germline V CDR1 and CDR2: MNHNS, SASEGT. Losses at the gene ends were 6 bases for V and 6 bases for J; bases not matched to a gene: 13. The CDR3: CASRVLAGQGSNEQFF. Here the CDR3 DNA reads TGTGCCAGCAGGGTCCTAGCGGGCCAGGGGTCCAATGAGCAGTTCTTC.

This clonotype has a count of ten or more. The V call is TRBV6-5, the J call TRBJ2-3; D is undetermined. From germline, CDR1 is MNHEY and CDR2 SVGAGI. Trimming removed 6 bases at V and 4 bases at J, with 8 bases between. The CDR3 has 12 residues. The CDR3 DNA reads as TGTGCCAGCAGGGGCGTGGCAGATACGCAGTATTTT. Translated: CASRGVADTQYF.

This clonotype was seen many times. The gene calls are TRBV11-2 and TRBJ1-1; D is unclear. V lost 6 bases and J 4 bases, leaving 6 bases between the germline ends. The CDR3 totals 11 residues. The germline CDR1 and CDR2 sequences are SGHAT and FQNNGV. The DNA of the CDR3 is TGTGCCAGCAGTACCCGCACTGAAGCTTTCTTT. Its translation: CASSTRTEAFF.

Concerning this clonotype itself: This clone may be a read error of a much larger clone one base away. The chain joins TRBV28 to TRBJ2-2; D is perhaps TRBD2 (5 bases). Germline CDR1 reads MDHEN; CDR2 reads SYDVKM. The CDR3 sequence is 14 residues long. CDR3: CASSLTSAAGELIF. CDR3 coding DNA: TGTGCCAGCAGTTTAACGTCGGCCGCCGGGGAGCTGATTTTT. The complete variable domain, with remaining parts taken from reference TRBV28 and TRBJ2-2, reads DVKVTQSSRYLVKRTGEKVFLECVQDMDHENMFWYRQDPGLGLRLIYFSYDVKMKEKGDIPEGYSVSREKKERFSLILESASTNQTSMYLCASSLTSAAGELIFGEGSRLTVL.

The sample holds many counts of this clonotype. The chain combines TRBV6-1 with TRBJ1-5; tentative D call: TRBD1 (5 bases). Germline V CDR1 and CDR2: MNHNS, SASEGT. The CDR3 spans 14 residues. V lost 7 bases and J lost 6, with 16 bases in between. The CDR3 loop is CASIRFTGGQPQHF. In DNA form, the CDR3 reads TGTGCCAGCATAAGGTTTACGGGGGGTCAGCCCCAGCATTTT.

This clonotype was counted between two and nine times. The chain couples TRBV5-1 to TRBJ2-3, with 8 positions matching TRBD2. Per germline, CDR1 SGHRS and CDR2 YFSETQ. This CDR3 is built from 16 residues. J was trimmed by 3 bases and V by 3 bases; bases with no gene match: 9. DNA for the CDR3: TGCGCCAGCAGCTGGACCCCGGGGGGGACGACAGATACGCAGTATTTT. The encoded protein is CASSWTPGGTTDTQYF.

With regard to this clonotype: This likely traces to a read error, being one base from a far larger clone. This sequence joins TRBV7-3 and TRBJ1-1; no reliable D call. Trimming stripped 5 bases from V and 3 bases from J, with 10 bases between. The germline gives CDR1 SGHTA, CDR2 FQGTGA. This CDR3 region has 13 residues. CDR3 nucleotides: TGTGCCAGCAGCATTTACGCGGACACTGAAGCTTTCTTT. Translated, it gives CASSIYADTEAFF.

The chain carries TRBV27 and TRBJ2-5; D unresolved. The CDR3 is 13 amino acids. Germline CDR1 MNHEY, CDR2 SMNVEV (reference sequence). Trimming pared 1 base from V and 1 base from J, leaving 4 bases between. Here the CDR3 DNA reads TGTGCCAGCAGTTTATTAGGCCAAGAGACCCAGTACTTC. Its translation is CASSLLGQETQYF.